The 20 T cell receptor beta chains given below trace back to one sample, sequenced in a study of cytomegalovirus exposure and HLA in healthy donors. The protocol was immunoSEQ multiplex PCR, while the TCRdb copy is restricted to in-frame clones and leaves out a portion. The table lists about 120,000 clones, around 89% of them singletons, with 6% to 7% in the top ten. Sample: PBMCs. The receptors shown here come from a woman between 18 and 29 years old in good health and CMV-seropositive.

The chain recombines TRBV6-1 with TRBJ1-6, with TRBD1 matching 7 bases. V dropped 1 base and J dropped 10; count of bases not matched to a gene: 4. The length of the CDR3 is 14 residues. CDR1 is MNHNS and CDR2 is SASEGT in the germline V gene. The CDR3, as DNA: TGTGCCAGCAGTGAAGACAGGGGAAGATCACCCCTCCACTTT. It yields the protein CASSEDRGRSPLHF.

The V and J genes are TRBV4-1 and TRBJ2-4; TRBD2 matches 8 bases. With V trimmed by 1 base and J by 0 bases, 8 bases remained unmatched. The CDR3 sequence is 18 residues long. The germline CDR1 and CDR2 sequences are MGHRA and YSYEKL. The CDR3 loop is CASSQGYTSGLAKNIQYF. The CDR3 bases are TGCGCCAGCAGCCAAGGGTATACTAGCGGCCTAGCCAAAAACATTCAGTACTTC.

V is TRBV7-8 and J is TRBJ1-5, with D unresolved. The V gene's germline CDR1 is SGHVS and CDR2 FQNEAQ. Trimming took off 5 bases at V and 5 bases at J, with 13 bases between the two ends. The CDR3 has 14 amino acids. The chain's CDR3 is CASSNRRGDQPQHF. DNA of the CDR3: TGTGCCAGCAGCAATCGACGGGGAGATCAGCCCCAGCATTTT.

This chain's CDR3 is CASSPDRGPGVSRAFF. The CDR3 coding sequence is TGTGCCAGCTCACCAGATAGGGGCCCCGGCGTATCAAGGGCTTTCTTT. This chain links TRBV18 with TRBJ1-1, with TRBD1 as a possible D gene (5 bases). Deletions cut 2 bases from V and 11 bases from J, with 24 bases between. Germline CDR1 reads KGHSH; CDR2 reads LQKENI. The CDR3 contains 16 residues. Combining the CDR3 with reference TRBV18 and TRBJ1-1 gives the whole variable domain NAGVMQNPRHLVRRRGQEARLRCSPMKGHSHVYWYRQLPEEGLKFMVYLQKENIIDESGMPKERFSAEFPKEGPSILRIQQVVRGDSAAYFCASSPDRGPGVSRAFFGQGTRLTVV.

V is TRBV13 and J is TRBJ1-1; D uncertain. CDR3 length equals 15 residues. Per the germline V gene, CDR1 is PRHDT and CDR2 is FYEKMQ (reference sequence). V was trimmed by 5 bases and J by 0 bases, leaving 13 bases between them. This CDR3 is CASSPRPAMNTEAFF. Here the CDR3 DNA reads TGTGCCAGCAGCCCCCGCCCAGCGATGAACACTGAAGCTTTCTTT.

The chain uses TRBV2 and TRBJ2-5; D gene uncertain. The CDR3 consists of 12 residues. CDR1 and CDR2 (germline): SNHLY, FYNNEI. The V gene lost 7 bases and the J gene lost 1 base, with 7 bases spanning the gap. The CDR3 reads CASKSGQETQYF. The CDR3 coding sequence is TGTGCCAGCAAGTCGGGCCAAGAGACCCAGTACTTC.

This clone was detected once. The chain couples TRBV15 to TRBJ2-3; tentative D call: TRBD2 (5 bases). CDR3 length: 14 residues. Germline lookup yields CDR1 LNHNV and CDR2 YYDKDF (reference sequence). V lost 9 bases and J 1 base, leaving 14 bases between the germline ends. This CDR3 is CATFGEGRTDTQYF. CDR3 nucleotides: TGTGCCACGTTCGGGGAAGGTCGCACAGATACGCAGTATTTT.

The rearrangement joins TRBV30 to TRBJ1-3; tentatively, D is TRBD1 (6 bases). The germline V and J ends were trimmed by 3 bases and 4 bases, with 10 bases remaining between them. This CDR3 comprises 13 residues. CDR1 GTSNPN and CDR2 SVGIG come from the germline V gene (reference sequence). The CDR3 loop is CAWSKQGGNTIYF. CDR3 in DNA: TGTGCCTGGAGCAAACAGGGAGGAAACACCATATATTTT.

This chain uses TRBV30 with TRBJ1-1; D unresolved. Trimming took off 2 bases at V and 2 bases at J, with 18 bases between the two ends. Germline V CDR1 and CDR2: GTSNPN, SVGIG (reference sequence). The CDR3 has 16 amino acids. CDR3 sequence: CAWSTPWRRVNTEAFF. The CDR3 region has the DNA TGTGCCTGGAGTACTCCCTGGCGACGGGTAAACACTGAAGCTTTCTTT.

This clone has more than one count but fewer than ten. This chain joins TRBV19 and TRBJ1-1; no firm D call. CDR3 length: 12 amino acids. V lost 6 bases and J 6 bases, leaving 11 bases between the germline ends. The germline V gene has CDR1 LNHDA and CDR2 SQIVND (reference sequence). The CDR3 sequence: CASRPVGAEAFF. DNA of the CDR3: TGTGCCAGTAGGCCAGTGGGCGCTGAAGCTTTCTTT.

The CDR3 DNA follows: TGTGCCAGCAGCTTTACTAGCGGGAGGGCCGGGGAGCTGTTTTTT. Translation: CASSFTSGRAGELFF. This rearrangement joins TRBV11-3 to TRBJ2-2; 13 nucleotides agree with TRBD2. This CDR3 has 15 residues. The V gene end was trimmed by 3 bases and the J gene end by 6 bases; junction bases not matched to a gene: 1. From germline, CDR1 is SGHNT and CDR2 YENEEA.

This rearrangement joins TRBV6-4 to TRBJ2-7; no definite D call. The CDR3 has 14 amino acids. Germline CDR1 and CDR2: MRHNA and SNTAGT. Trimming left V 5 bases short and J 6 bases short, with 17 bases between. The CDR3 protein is CASSPPPVLREQYF. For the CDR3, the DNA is TGTGCCAGCAGTCCCCCCCCGGTACTCCGCGAGCAGTACTTC.

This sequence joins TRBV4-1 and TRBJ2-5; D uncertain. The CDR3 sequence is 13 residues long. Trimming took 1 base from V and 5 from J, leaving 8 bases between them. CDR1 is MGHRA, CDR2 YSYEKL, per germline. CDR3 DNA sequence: TGCGCCAGCAGCCAAGCCAGACTCGAGACCCAGTACTTC. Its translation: CASSQARLETQYF.

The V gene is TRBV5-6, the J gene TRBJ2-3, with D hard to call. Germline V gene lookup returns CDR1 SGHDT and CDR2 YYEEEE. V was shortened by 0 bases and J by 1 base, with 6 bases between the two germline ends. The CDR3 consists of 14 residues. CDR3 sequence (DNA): TGTGCCAGCAGCTTGGACACCCGCACAGATACGCAGTATTTT. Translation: CASSLDTRTDTQYF.

The CDR3 loop is CSVGAESWETQYF. The CDR3 DNA reads as TGCAGCGTTGGGGCAGAGTCCTGGGAGACCCAGTACTTC. J is TRBJ2-5 and V is TRBV29-1; the D is unclear. The CDR3 loop spans 13 amino acids. The V gene's germline CDR1 is SQVTM and CDR2 ANQGSEA. V lost 4 bases and J lost 5, with 14 bases in between.

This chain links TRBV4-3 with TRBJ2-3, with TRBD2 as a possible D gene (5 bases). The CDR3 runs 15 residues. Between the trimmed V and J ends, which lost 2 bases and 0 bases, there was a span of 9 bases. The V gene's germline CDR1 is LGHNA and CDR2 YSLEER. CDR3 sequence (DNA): TGCGCCAGCAGCCAAACACTAGAAAGCACAGATACGCAGTATTTT. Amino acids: CASSQTLESTDTQYF.

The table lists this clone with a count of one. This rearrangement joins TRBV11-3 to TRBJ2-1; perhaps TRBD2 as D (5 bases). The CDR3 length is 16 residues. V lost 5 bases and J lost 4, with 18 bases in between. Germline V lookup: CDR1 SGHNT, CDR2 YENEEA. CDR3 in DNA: TGTGCCAGCAGCCACTCACCTAGCACCCTATACAATGAGCAGTTCTTC. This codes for CASSHSPSTLYNEQFF.

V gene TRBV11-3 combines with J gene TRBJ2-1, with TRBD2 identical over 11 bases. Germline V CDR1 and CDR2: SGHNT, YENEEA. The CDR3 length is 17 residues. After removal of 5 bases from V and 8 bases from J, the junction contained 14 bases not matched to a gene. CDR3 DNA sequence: TGTGCCAGCAGCCGCAGAAGACTAGCGGGGAATCGGGATGAGCAGTTCTTC. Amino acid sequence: CASSRRRLAGNRDEQFF.

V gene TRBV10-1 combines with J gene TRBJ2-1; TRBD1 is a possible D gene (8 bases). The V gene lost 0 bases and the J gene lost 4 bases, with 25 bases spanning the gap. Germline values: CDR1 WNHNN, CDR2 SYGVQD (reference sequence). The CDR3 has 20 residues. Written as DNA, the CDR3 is TGCGCCAGCAGTGAGTCAGCGGGACAGGCCTCCAAAGGCAAATACAATGAGCAGTTCTTC. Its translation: CASSESAGQASKGKYNEQFF.

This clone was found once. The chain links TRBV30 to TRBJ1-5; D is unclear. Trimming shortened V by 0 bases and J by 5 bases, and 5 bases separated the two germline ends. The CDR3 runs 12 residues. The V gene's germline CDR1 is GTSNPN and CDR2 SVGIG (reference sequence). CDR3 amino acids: CAWSVQDQPQHF. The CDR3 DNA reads TGTGCCTGGAGTGTGCAGGATCAGCCCCAGCATTTT.